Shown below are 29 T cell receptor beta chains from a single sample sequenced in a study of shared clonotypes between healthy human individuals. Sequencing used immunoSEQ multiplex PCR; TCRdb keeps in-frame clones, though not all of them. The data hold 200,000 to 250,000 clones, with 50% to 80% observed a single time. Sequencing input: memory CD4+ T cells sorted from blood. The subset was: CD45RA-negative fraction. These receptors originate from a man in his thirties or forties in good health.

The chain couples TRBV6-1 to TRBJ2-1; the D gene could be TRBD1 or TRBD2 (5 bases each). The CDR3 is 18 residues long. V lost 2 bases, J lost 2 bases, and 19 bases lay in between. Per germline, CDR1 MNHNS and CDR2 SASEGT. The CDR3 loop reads CASSERDPISFPYNEQFF. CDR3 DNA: TGTGCCAGCAGTGAAAGGGACCCCATTAGTTTCCCCTACAATGAGCAGTTCTTC.

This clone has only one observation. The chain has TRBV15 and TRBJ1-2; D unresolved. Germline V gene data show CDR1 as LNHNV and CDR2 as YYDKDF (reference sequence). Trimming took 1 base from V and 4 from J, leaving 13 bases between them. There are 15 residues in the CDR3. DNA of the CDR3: TGTGCCACCAGCAGAGTGCCGACCCGAGGCTATGGCTACACCTTC. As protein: CATSRVPTRGYGYTF.

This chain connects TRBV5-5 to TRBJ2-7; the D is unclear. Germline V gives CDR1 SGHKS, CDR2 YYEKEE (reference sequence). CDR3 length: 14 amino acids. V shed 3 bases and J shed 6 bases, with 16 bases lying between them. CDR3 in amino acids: CASSSPAGLGEQYF. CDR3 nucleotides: TGTGCCAGCAGCTCGCCAGCCGGGCTGGGCGAGCAGTACTTC. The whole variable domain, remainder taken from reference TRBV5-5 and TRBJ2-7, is DAGVTQSPTHLIKTRGQQVTLRCSPISGHKSVSWYQQVLGQGPQFIFQYYEKEERGRGNFPDRFSARQFPNYSSELNVNALLLGDSALYLCASSSPAGLGEQYFGPGTRLTVT.

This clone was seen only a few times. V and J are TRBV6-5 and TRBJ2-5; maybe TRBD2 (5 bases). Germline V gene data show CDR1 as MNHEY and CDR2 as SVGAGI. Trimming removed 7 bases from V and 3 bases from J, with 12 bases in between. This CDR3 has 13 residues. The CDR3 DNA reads TGTGCCAGCACACTTCCCGGGGAAGAGACCCAGTACTTC. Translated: CASTLPGEETQYF.

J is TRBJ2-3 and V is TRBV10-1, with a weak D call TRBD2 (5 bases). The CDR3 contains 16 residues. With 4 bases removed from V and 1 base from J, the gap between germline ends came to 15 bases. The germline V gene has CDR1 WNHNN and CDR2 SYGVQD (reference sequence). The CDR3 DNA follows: TGCGCCAGCAGTGGAGGGCTAGCCCTGGGCACAGATACGCAGTATTTT. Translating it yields CASSGGLALGTDTQYF.

The CDR3 reads CASSLLAGIYNEQFF. The CDR3 DNA is TGTGCCAGCAGCTTATTAGCGGGAATATACAATGAGCAGTTCTTC. The chain joins TRBV7-2 to TRBJ2-1; 8 positions match TRBD2. V trimming: 2 bases; J trimming: 4 bases; junction bases outside the gene matches: 4. This CDR3 is 15 amino acids long. Germline loops: CDR1 SGHTA, CDR2 FQGNSA. Together with reference TRBV7-2 and TRBJ2-1, the CDR3 gives the full variable domain: GAGVSQSPSNKVTEKGKDVELRCDPISGHTALYWYRQSLGQGLEFLIYFQGNSAPDKSGLPSDRFSAERTGGSVSTLTIQRTQQEDSAVYLCASSLLAGIYNEQFFGPGTRLTVL.

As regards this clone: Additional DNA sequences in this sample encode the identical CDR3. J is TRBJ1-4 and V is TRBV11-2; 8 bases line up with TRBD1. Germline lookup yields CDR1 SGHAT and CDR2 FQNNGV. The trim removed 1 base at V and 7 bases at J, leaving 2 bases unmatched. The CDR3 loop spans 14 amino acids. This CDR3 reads CASSLGQGAEKLFF. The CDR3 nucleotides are TGTGCCAGCAGCTTAGGGCAGGGGGCTGAAAAACTGTTTTTT. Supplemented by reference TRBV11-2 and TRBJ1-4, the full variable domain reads EAGVAQSPRYKIIEKRQSVAFWCNPISGHATLYWYQQILGQGPKLLIQFQNNGVVDDSQLPKDRFSAERLKGVDSTLKIQPAKLEDSAVYLCASSLGQGAEKLFFGSGTQLSVL.

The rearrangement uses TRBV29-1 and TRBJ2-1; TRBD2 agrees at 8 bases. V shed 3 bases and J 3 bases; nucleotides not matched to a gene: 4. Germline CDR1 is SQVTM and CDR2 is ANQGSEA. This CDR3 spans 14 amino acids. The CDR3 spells CSVELREVYNEQFF. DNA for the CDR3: TGCAGCGTTGAGTTGCGGGAGGTCTACAATGAGCAGTTCTTC.

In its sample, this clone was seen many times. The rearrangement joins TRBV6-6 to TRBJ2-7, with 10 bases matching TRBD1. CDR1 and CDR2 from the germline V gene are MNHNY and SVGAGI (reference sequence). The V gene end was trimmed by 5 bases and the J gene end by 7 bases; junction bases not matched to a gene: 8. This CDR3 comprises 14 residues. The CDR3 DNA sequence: TGTGCCAGCAGTACACCGGGACAGGGGAGAGAGCAGTACTTC. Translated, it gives CASSTPGQGREQYF.

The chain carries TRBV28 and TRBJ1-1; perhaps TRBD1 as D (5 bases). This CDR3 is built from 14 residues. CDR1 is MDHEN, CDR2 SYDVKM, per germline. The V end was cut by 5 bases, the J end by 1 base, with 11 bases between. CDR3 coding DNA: TGTGCCAGCAGTCCGACAGTCACGAACACTGAAGCTTTCTTT. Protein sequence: CASSPTVTNTEAFF.

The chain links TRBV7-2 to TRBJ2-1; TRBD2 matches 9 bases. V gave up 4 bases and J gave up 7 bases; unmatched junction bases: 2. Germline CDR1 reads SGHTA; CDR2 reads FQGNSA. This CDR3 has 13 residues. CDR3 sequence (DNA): TGTGCCAGCAGCTCCCTAGCGGGAAATGAGCAGTTCTTC. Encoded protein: CASSSLAGNEQFF.

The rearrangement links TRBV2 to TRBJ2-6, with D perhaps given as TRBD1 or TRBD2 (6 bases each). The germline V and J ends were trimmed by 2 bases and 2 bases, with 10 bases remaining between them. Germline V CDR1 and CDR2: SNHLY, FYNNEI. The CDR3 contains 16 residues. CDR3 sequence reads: CASSELGGAGANVLTF. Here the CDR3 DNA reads TGTGCCAGCAGTGAATTGGGGGGCGCTGGGGCCAACGTCCTGACTTTC. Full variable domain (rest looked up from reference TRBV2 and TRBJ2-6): EPEVTQTPSHQVTQMGQEVILRCVPISNHLYFYWYRQILGQKVEFLVSFYNNEISEKSEIFDDQFSVERPDGSNFTLKIRSTKLEDSAMYFCASSELGGAGANVLTFGAGSRLTVL.

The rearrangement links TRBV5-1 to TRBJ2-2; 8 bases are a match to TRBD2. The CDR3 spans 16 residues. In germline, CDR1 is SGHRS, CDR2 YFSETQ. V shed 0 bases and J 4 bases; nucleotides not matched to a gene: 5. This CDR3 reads CASSLVSSGSTGELFF. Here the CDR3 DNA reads TGCGCCAGCAGCTTGGTTTCCAGCGGGAGCACCGGGGAGCTGTTTTTT.

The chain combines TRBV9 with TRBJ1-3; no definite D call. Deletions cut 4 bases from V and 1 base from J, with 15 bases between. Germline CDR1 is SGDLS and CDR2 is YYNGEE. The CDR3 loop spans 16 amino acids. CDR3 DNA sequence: TGTGCCAGCAGCATATCACCCGTGGGGTCTGGAAACACCATATATTTT. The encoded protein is CASSISPVGSGNTIYF.

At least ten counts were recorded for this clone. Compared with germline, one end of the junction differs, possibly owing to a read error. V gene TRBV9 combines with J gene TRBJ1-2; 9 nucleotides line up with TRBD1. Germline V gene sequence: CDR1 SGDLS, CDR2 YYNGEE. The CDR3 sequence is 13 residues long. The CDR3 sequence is CASSVVGTGRPSF. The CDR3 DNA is TGTGCCAGCAGCGTAGTCGGGACAGGGAGGCCATCTTTC.

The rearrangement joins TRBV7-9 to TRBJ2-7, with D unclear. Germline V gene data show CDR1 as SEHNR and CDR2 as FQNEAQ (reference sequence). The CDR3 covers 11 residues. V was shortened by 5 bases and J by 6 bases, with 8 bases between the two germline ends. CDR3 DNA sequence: TGTGCCAGCAGCCCCGCGGTCGAGCAGTACTTC. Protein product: CASSPAVEQYF.

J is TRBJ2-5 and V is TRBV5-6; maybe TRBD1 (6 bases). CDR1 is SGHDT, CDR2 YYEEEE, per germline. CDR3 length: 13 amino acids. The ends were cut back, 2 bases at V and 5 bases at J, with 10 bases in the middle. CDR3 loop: CASSFRDMETQYF. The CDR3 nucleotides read TGTGCCAGCAGCTTCCGGGACATGGAGACCCAGTACTTC.

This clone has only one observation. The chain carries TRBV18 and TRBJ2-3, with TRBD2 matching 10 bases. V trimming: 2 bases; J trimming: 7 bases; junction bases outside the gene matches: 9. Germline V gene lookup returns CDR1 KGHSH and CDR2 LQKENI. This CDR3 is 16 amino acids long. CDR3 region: CASSPSSSGSRNTQYF. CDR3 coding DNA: TGTGCCAGCTCACCATCATCTAGCGGGAGTCGCAATACGCAGTATTTT.

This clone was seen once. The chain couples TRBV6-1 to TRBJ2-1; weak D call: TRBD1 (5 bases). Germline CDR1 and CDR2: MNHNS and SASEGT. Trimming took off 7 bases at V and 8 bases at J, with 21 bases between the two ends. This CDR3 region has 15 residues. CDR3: CASTDPRKGLDEQFF. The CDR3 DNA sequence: TGTGCCAGCACCGACCCCAGAAAGGGGCTCGATGAGCAGTTCTTC.

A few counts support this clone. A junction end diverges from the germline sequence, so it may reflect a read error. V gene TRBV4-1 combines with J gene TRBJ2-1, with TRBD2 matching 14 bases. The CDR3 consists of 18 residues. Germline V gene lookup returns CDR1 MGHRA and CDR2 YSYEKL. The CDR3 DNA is TGCGCCAGCAACCAAAAAACAGGGACTAGCGGGAGAGTTAGTGAGCAGTTCTTC. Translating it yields CASNQKTGTSGRVSEQFF.

The CDR3 is CAWSVRSETQYF. In nucleotides, the CDR3 is TGTGCCTGGAGTGTACGGAGTGAGACCCAGTACTTC. The chain has TRBV30 and TRBJ2-5, with unresolved D. Germline-derived CDR1 and CDR2 are GTSNPN and SVGIG (reference sequence). Trimming shortened V by 0 bases and J by 5 bases, and 7 bases separated the two germline ends. This CDR3 region has 12 residues.

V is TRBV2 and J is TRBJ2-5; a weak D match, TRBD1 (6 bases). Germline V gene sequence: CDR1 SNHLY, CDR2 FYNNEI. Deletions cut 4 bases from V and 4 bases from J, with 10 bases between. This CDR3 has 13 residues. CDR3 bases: TGTGCCAGCAGTGTAAACAGGGCAGAGACCCAGTACTTC. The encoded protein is CASSVNRAETQYF.

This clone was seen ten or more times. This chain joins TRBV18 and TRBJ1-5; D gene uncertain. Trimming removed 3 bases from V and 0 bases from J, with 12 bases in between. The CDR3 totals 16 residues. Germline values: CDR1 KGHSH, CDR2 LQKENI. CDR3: CASSPYERRSNQPQHF. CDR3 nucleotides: TGTGCCAGCTCACCGTATGAAAGACGTAGCAATCAGCCCCAGCATTTT.

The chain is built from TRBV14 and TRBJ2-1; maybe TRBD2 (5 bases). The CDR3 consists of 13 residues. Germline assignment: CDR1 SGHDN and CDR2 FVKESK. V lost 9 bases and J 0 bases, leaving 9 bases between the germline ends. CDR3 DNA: TGTGCCAGTGAACTAGGCTCCTACAATGAGCAGTTCTTC. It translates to CASELGSYNEQFF.

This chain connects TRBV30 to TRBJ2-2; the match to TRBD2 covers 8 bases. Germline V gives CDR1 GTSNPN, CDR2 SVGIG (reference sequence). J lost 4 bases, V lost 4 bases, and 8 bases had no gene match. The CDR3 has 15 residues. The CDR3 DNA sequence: TGTGCCTGGAAATCAAAGCGGGAGTCCACCGGGGAGCTGTTTTTT. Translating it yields CAWKSKRESTGELFF.

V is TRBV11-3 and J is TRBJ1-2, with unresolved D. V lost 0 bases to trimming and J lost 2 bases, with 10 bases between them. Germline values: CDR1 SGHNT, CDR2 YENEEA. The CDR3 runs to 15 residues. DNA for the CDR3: TGTGCCAGCAGCTTAGATAACAACCTCAACTATGGCTACACCTTC. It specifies CASSLDNNLNYGYTF.

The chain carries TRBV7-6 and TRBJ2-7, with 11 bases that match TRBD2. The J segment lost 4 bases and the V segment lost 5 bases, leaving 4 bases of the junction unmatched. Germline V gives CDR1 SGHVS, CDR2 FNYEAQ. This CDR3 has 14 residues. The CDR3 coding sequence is TGTGCCAGCAGCCAGACTAGCGGGGATTACGAGCAGTACTTC. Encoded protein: CASSQTSGDYEQYF.

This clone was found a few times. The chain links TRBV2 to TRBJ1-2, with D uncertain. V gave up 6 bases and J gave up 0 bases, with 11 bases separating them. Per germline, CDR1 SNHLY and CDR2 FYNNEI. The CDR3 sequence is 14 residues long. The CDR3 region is CASRHSRPNYGYTF. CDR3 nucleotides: TGTGCCAGCAGACACTCCCGTCCTAACTATGGCTACACCTTC.

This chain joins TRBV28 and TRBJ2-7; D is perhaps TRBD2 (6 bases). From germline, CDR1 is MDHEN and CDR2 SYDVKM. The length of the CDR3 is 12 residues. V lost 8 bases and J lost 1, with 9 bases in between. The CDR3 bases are TGTGCCAGCGGCGGGAATTCCTACGAGCAGTACTTC. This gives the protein CASGGNSYEQYF.